One TCR beta chain is described in this entry. Produced via immunoSEQ multiplex PCR; TCRdb's table is partial and in-frame only. The table has roughly 90,000 clones, about 94% seen once; the top ten hold 2.2%. In germline, CDR1 is LNHDA, CDR2 SQIVND (reference sequence). Germline trimming cut 6 bases from V and 5 bases from J; bases unmatched to any gene: 4. CDR3 length: 14 amino acids. The sample originates from a study of T cell changes during pregnancy in multiple sclerosis. The specimen was peripheral blood, collected in the third trimester of pregnancy. This clonotype originated in a female donor with multiple sclerosis, enrolled in a pregnancy study. V gene TRBV19 combines with J gene TRBJ2-1; 10 bases are a match to TRBD2. The CDR3 loop is CASRRTSGHNEQFF. The CDR3 DNA sequence: TGTGCCAGTAGGAGGACTAGCGGACACAATGAGCAGTTCTTC.